The source of this TCR beta chain is a study of blood T cell repertoires in COVID-19. About the research overall: Donors in the United States, Italy and Spain gave samples during acute or convalescent COVID-19. Sources were T cells, B-cell-depleted T cells, or PBMCs; the material itself was cDNA or gDNA.

This CDR3 has 14 amino acids. Unmatched junction bases numbered 2, after V lost 0 bases and J lost 5 bases. Germline V gene sequence: CDR1 LNHNV, CDR2 YYDKDF (reference sequence). Original handling: Amplified reference gene primers provided the basis for estimating nucleated cell counts. Sequencing was performed with immunoSEQ multiplex PCR; in TCRdb, only in-frame clones are kept and a portion is missing. V and J calls and clone size are given by that table; D and trimming were obtained from the DNA. The sample comprises fewer than 150,000 clones, more than 75% of which are singletons, and around 19% rests with the top ten.

This receptor was taken from a woman in her forties or fifties who had recovered from COVID-19. The chain carries TRBV15 and TRBJ2-5; TRBD2 matches 8 bases. The sample consisted of peripheral blood. CDR3 amino acids: CATSRDPSGETQYF. In DNA form, the CDR3 reads TGTGCCACCAGCAGAGACCCTAGCGGGGAGACCCAGTACTTC.